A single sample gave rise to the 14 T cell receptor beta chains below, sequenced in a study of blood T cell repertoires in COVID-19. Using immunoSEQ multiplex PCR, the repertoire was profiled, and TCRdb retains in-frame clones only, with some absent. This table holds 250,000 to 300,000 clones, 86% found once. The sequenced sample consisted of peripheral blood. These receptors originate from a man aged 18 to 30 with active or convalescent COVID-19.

In nucleotides, the CDR3 is TGTGCCAGCAGTCCCATAGAGGAGACCTACGAGCAGTACTTC. Amino acids: CASSPIEETYEQYF. The rearrangement joins TRBV6-5 to TRBJ2-7; D uncertain. CDR1 is MNHEY and CDR2 is SVGAGI in the germline V gene. Trimming took 5 bases from V and 2 from J, leaving 13 bases between them. The CDR3 is 14 amino acids.

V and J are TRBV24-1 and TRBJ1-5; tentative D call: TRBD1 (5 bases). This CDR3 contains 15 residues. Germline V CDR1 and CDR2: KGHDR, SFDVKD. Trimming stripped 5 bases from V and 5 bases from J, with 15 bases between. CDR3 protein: CATSGGGEGHQPQHF. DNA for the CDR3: TGTGCCACCAGTGGGGGGGGTGAGGGACATCAGCCCCAGCATTTT.

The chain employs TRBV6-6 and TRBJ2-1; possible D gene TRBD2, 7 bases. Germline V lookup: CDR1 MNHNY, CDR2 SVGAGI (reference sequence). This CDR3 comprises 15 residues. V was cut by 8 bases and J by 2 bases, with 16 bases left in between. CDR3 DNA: TGTGCCAGCCTAGGGAGGGGACATCCCTACAATGAGCAGTTCTTC. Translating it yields CASLGRGHPYNEQFF.

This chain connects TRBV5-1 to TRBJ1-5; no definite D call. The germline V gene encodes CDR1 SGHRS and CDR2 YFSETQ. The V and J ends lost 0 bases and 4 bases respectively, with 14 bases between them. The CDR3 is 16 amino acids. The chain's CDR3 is CASSLGAGDRNQPQHF. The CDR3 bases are TGCGCCAGCAGCTTGGGAGCGGGCGATCGTAATCAGCCCCAGCATTTT.

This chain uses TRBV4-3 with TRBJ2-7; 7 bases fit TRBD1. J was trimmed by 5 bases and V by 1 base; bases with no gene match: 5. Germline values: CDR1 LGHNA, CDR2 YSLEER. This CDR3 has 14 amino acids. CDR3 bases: TGCGCCAGCAGCCAAGGAGGGACAGAGGACGAGCAGTACTTC. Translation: CASSQGGTEDEQYF.

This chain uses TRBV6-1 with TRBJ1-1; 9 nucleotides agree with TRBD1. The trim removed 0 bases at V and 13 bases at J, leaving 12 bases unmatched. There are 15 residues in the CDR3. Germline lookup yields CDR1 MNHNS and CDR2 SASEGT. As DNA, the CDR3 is TGTGCCAGCAGTGAAGCGGGACAGGGCCTTACTGAACATTTCTTT. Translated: CASSEAGQGLTEHFF.

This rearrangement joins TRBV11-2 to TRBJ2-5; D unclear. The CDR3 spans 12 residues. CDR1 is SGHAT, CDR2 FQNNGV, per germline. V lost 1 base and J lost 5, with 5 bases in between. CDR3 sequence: CASSLVSETQYF. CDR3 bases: TGTGCCAGCAGCTTAGTGAGCGAGACCCAGTACTTC.

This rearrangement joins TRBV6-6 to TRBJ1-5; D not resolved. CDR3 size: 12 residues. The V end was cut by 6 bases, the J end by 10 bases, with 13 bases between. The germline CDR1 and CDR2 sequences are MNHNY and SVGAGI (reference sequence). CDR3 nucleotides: TGTGCCAGCAGCCCTTCAACATCTCCCCAGCATTTT. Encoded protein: CASSPSTSPQHF.

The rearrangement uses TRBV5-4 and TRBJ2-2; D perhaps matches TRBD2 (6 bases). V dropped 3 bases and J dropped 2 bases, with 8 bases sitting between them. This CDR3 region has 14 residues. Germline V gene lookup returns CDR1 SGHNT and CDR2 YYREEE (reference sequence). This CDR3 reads CASSYGSNTGELFF. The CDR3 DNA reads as TGTGCCAGCAGCTACGGGAGCAACACCGGGGAGCTGTTTTTT.

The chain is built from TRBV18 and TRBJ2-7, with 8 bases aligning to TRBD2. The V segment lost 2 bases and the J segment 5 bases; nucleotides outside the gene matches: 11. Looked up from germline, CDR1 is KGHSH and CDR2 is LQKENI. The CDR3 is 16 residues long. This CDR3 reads CASSPDQAGASNEQYF. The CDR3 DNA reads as TGTGCCAGCTCACCAGACCAAGCGGGAGCTTCCAACGAGCAGTACTTC.

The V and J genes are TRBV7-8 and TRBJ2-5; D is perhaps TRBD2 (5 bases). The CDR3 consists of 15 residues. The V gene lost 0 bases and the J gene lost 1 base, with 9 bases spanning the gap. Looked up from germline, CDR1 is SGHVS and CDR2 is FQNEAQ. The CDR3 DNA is TGTGCCAGCAGCTTAGCACTAGTGGTCCAAGAGACCCAGTACTTC. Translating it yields CASSLALVVQETQYF.

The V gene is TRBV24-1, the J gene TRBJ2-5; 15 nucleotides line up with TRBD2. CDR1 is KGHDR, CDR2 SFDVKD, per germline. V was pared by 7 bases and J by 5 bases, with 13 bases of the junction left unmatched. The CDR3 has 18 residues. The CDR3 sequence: CATSPGLAGGPWRETQYF. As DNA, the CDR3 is TGTGCCACCAGCCCCGGACTAGCGGGAGGGCCTTGGCGGGAGACCCAGTACTTC.

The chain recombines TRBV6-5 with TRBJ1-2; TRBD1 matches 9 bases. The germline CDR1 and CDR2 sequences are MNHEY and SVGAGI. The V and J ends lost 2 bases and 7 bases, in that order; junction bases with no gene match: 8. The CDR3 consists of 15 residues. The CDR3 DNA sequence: TGTGCCAGCAGTTACGTGGGACAGGGTATGTCTGGCTACACCTTC. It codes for CASSYVGQGMSGYTF.

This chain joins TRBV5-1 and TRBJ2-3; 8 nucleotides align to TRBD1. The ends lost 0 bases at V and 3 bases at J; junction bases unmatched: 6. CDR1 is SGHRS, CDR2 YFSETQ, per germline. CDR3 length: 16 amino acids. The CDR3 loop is CASSLVVGQGTDTQYF. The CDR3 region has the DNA TGCGCCAGCAGCTTGGTTGTCGGACAGGGAACAGATACGCAGTATTTT.